Shown below are 8 T cell receptor beta chains from a single sample sequenced in a study of CD8 T cells in ankylosing spondylitis. TCRdb fed the 5' RACE reads into MiXCR, producing one record per CDR3 protein. This sample has around 150,000 distinct CDR3 sequences; approximately 10% occur once, and the top ten carry roughly 4.5%. Sequencing was carried out using blood, either unsorted or a sorted T cell fraction (not recorded which). The receptor set was obtained from a female donor with ankylosing spondylitis or in good health (not recorded which).

At least ten counts were recorded for this clonotype. The chain has TRBV29-1 and TRBJ2-7; D is uncertain. Trimming pared 4 bases from V and 2 bases from J, leaving 12 bases between. CDR1 and CDR2 (germline): SQVTM, ANQGSEA. The CDR3 totals 13 residues. CDR3 sequence reads: CSVVLVDPYEQYF. In DNA form, the CDR3 reads TGCAGCGTTGTTTTGGTCGACCCCTACGAGCAGTACTTC.

This chain connects TRBV10-3 to TRBJ2-1, with TRBD2 as a possible D gene (5 bases). Germline CDR1 is ENHRY and CDR2 is SYGVKD. V shed 0 bases and J shed 4 bases, with 10 bases lying between them. This CDR3 region has 15 residues. For the CDR3, the DNA is TGTGCCATCAGTGAGTCGAGGAGCGGATACAATGAGCAGTTCTTC. This codes for CAISESRSGYNEQFF.

This clonotype was observed a handful of times. J is TRBJ2-2 and V is TRBV7-3; D not resolved. Germline V gives CDR1 SGHTA, CDR2 FQGTGA. The CDR3 is 16 residues long. With 1 base removed from V and 4 bases from J, the gap between germline ends came to 13 bases. CDR3 DNA sequence: TGTGCCAGCAGCTTAATCGGCGACGTACGCACCGGGGAGCTGTTTTTT. Translation: CASSLIGDVRTGELFF.

This clonotype occurred many times. The gene calls are TRBV3-1 and TRBJ2-7; D is unresolved. This CDR3 contains 14 residues. The V and J ends lost 4 bases and 2 bases respectively, with 12 bases between them. CDR1 and CDR2 (germline): LGHDT, YNNKEL (reference sequence). The CDR3 sequence is CASSPARHAYEQYF. The CDR3 DNA reads as TGTGCCAGCAGCCCGGCTCGACATGCCTACGAGCAGTACTTC.

This clonotype was seen ten or more times. V and J are TRBV5-1 and TRBJ2-2; 10 nucleotides agree with TRBD2. The CDR3 consists of 17 residues. The V gene's germline CDR1 is SGHRS and CDR2 YFSETQ. Losses at the gene ends were 2 bases for V and 4 bases for J; bases not matched to a gene: 8. This CDR3 is CASSFSSTSGPTGELFF. The CDR3 DNA follows: TGCGCCAGCAGCTTTTCGTCGACTAGCGGGCCCACCGGGGAGCTGTTTTTT.

Notes on this clonotype: This may arise from a read error, as a much more abundant clone is one base away. The V gene is TRBV29-1, the J gene TRBJ2-1; D unclear. CDR3 length equals 12 residues. Germline assignment: CDR1 SQVTM and CDR2 ANQGSEA. CDR3 in amino acids: CSVEDLRSEHFF. CDR3 sequence (DNA): TGCAGCGTTGAAGATCTACGGTCGGAGCATTTCTTC.

This clonotype was recorded many times. The chain employs TRBV12-3 or TRBV12-4 and TRBJ2-7; D is possibly TRBD2 (6 bases). Trimming removed 3 bases at V and 4 bases at J, with 13 bases between. The CDR3 is 14 amino acids. CDR3 nucleotides: TGTGCCAGCAGTTTTGGTGCAGGGAGGTACGAGCAGTACTTC. Its protein is CASSFGAGRYEQYF.

This clonotype came up many times. The V gene is TRBV11-1, the J gene TRBJ2-1; 11 nucleotides align to TRBD2. After removal of 2 bases from V and 7 bases from J, the junction contained 4 bases not matched to a gene. The CDR3 totals 15 residues. Germline V CDR1 and CDR2: SGHAT, FQDESV (reference sequence). As DNA, the CDR3 is TGTGCCAGCAGCTTATTGATAGCGGGGGGGAATGAGCAGTTCTTC. Its translation: CASSLLIAGGNEQFF.